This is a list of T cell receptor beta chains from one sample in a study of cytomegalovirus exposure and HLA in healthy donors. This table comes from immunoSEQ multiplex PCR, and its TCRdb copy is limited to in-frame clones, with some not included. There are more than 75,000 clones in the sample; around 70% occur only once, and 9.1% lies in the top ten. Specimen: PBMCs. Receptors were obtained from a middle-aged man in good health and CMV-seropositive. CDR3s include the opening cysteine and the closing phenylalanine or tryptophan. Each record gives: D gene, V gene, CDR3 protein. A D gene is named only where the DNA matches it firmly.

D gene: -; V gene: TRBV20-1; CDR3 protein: CSASLSSEQYF
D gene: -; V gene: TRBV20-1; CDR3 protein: CSAPVSYEQYF
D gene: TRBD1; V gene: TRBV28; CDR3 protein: CASRDRGLNTEAFF
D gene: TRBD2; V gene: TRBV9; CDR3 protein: CASSERSGSVADTQYF
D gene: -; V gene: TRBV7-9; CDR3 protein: CASSFTGSLNSPLHF
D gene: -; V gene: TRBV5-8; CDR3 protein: CASSHRTYGTDTQYF
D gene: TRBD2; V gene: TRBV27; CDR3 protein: CASSLSGGNIQYF
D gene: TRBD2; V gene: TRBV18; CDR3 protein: CASSPLQGGENIQYF
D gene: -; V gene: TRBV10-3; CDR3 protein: CAISEGGSLYF
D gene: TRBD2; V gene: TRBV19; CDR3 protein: CASSIGKREGPSYNEQFF
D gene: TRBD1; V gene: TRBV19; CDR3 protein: CASRDRGATNEKLFF
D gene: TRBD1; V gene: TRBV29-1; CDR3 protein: CSVGGGQGAGGYTF
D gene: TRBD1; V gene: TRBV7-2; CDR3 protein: CASTQGQDRGRNGYTF
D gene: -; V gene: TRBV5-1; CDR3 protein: CASSLDPRGEAKNIQYF
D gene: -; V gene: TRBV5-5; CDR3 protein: CASSSPTGFVAEAFF
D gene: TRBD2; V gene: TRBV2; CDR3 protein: CASGLAGGPDTQYF
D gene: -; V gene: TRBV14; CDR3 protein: CASSQSFPNTEAFF
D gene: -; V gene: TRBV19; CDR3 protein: CASSIPGGRGEKLFF
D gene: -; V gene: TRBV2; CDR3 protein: CASGLKDGYTF
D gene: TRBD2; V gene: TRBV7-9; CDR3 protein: CASSSRTSAGTDTQYF
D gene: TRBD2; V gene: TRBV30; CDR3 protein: CAWGTQRESYEQYF
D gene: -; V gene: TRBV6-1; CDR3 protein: CASSAPGGGNQPQHF
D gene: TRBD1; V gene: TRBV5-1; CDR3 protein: CASSRGQGEGPNEKLFF
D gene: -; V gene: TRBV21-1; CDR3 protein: CASSAAGFQETQYF
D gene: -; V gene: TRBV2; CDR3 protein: CASSPSGQGRTYEQYF
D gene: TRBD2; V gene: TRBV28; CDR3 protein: CASSFEREGVTDTQYF
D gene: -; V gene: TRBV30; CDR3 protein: CAWTRNMGQETQYF
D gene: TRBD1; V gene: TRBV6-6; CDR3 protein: CASSWTGNSYEQYF
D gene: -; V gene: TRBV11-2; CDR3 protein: CASSSGQFNQPQHF
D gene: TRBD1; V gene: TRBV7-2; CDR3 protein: CASSTSTGGSSGYTF
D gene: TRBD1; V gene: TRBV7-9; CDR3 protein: CASSLGTGTGGNEQFF
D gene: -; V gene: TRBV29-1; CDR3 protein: CSVRQELNTEAFF
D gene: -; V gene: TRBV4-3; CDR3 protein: CASSQDILASDTQYF
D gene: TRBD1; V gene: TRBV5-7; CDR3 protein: CASSLRGPNTGELFF
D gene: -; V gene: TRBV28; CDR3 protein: CASRPGLGGGYTF
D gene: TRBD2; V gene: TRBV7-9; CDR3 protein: CASSLTRTSGGAGDTQYF
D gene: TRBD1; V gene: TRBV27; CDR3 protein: CASSLQGASYEQYF
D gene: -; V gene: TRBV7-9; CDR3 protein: CASQRQIGQGNTGELFF
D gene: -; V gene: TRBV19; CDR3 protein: CASSIFQGGEQYF
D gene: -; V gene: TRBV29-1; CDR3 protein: CSVEMGGAVGTEAFF
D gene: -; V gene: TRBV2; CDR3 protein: CASINDGAVAKNIQYF
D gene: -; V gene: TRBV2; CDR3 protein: CASSVPEGGLTEAFF
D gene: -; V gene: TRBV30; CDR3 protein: CAWSARSTGELFF
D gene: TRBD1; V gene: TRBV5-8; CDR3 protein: CASSERTGRLYEQYF
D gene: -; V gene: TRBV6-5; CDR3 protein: CASRSPNEKLFF
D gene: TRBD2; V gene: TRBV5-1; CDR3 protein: CASSLAGVQDEQFF
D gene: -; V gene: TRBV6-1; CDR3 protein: CASSDDRASQETQYF
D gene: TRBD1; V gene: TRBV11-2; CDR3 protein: CASSLGRTGGTEAFF
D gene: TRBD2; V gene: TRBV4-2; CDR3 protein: CASSPWGLAGNYEQYF
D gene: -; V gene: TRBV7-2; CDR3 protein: CASSFKRSVRGNEQFF